The TCR beta chain described here comes from a study of CD4 T cells in relation to SARS-CoV-2 and coronaviruses. Trimming at V came to 2 bases and at J to 2 bases, leaving 1 base not matched to a gene. Germline V gene lookup returns CDR1 MNHEY and CDR2 SVGAGI. This CDR3 is 15 amino acids long. Clones were sequenced by immunoSEQ multiplex PCR, and TCRdb holds only the in-frame ones, with some missing. The data hold fewer than 35,000 clones, with 65% to 80% observed a single time. About this clone: Its target is not known.

V is TRBV6-5 and J is TRBJ2-3, with 10 nucleotides matching TRBD1. The source material was memory CD4+ T cells from PBMCs, cultured in vitro. The sequence came from an adult with COVID-19. The CDR3 nucleotides read TGTGCCAGCAGTTACGGGACAGGGGACACAGATACGCAGTATTTT. Amino acids: CASSYGTGDTDTQYF.